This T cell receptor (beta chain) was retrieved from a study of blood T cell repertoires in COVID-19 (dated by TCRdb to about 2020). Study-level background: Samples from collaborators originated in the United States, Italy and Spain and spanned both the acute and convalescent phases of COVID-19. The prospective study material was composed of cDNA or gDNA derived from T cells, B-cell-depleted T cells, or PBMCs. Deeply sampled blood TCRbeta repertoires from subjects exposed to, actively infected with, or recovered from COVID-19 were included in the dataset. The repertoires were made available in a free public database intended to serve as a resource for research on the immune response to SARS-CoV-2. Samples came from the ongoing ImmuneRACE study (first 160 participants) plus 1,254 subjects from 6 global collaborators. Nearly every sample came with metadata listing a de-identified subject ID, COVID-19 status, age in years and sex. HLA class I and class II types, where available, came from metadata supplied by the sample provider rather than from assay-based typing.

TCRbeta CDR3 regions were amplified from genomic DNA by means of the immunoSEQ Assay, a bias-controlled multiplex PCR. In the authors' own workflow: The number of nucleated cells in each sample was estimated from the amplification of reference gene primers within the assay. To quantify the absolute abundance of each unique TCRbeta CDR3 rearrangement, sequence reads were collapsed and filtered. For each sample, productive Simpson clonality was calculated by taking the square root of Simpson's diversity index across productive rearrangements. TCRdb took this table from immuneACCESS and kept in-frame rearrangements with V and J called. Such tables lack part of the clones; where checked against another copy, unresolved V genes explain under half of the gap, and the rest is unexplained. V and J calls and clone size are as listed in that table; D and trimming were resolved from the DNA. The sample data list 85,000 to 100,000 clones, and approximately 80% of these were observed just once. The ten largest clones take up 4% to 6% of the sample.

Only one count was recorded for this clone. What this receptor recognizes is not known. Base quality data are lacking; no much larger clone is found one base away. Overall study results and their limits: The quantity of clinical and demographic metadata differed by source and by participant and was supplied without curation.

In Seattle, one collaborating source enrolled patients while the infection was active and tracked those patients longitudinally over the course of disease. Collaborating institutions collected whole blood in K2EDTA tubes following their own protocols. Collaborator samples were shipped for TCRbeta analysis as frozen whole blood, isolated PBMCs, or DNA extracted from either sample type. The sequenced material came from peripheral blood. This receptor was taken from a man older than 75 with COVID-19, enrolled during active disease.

The CDR3 protein: CASSLDGAGEQYF. The bases are TGTGCCAGCAGCTTAGATGGCGCAGGCGAGCAGTACTTC. The chain joins TRBV11-2 to TRBJ2-7; there is no confident call for the D gene. CDR1 and CDR2, per the germline V gene, are SGHAT and FQNNGV. Relative to germline, V is 0 bases shorter and J is 6 bases shorter, with 9 bases between their ends. The CDR3 covers 13 residues, taking in both the cysteine and the phenylalanine. Kept here is only the CDR3 DNA, which spans 39 bases and is read in frame from base 1.